The text below deals with one TCR beta chain. This record comes from a study of blood T cell repertoires in COVID-19. At the level of the study: Sites across the United States, Italy and Spain contributed samples from acute and convalescent COVID-19. Nucleic acid was either cDNA or gDNA, and it came from T cells, B-cell-depleted T cells, or PBMCs.

Using immunoSEQ multiplex PCR, the repertoire was profiled, and TCRdb retains in-frame clones only, with some absent. The sample has hundreds of thousands of clones, 88% seen once. The age range of participants was 18 to 89 years, with residence in about two dozen US areas. Germline-derived CDR1 and CDR2 are GTSNPN and SVGIG (reference sequence). The CDR3 is made up of 13 amino acids. Trimming removed 0 bases from V and 4 bases from J, with 7 bases in between. The clonotype comes from a middle-aged woman with acute COVID-19. The specimen was PBMCs or T cells enriched from blood (not recorded which). The V gene is TRBV30, the J gene TRBJ1-5; D not certain. The CDR3 nucleotides are TGTGCCTGGAGTGTTTCGGGGAATCAGCCCCAGCATTTT. Translating it yields CAWSVSGNQPQHF.